These T cell receptor beta chains were read from a single sample in a study of T-cell memory formation after mild COVID-19. TCRdb used MiXCR to reprocess the 5' RACE reads, holding one entry per CDR3 protein. The repertoire consists of over 120,000 distinct CDR3 sequences, with 15% to 20% occurring once and the leading ten covering around 2.4%. Sequencing was performed on PBMCs or a T cell subset sorted from them (not recorded which). The receptor set was obtained from an adult woman who had mild COVID-19 (a few samples of this study predate the infection). Cell type and time point are not known. CDR3s include the opening cysteine and the closing phenylalanine or tryptophan. A D gene is named only where the DNA matches it firmly. A clone size is listed for some rows: how often the clone was seen (once, few, many), or a class if it is expanded.

many	TRBV12-3/TRBV12-4	-	TRBJ2-7	CASSLLGYEQYF	TGTGCCAGCAGTTTGCTAGGCTACGAGCAGTACTTC
-	TRBV5-6	TRBD1	TRBJ2-2	CASSEGQGVNTGELFF	TGTGCCAGCAGCGAAGGACAGGGTGTGAACACCGGGGAGCTGTTTTTT
few	TRBV10-3	TRBD1	TRBJ2-1	CAISVDRGQSEQFF	TGTGCCATCAGTGTGGACAGGGGGCAATCTGAGCAGTTCTTC
many	TRBV12-3/TRBV12-4	-	TRBJ2-5	CASSLWVNQETQYF	TGTGCCAGCAGTTTATGGGTGAACCAAGAGACCCAGTACTTC
few	TRBV6-6	-	TRBJ1-1	CATFRQGKYTEAFF	TGTGCCACCTTTCGGCAGGGTAAATACACTGAAGCTTTCTTT
-	TRBV7-9	-	TRBJ1-6	CASSSTGGGGNSPLHF	TGTGCCAGCAGCTCAACAGGCGGGGGGGGTAATTCACCCCTCCACTTT
few	TRBV7-6	-	TRBJ1-1	CASSLLAGSNTEAFF	TGTGCCAGCAGCTTATTAGCCGGTTCGAACACTGAAGCTTTCTTT
-	TRBV9	-	TRBJ1-6	CASSGGQSGDSPLHF	TGTGCCAGCAGCGGCGGCCAGTCCGGGGATTCACCCCTCCACTTT
-	TRBV5-1	-	TRBJ2-7	CASSHGGTDVYEQYF	TGCGCCAGCAGCCACGGGGGGACAGACGTCTACGAGCAGTACTTC
-	TRBV10-2	-	TRBJ2-1	CASTVRGVGQGEQFF	TGCGCCAGCACCGTGAGGGGAGTAGGACAAGGTGAGCAGTTCTTC
-	TRBV6-1	TRBD1	TRBJ1-2	CASRKDRSYGYTF	TGTGCCAGTAGAAAGGACAGGAGTTATGGCTACACCTTC
many	TRBV12-3/TRBV12-4	-	TRBJ1-5	CASSFRRTNQPQHF	TGTGCCAGCAGTTTCCGCCGGACTAATCAGCCCCAGCATTTT
-	TRBV29-1	-	TRBJ2-7	CSVEDRGSYEQYF	TGCAGCGTTGAAGATCGGGGTAGCTACGAGCAGTACTTC
-	TRBV18	-	TRBJ1-1	CASSPSSSDTFF	TGTGCCAGCTCACCCAGCTCGAGTGATACTTTCTTT
many	TRBV5-1	TRBD2	TRBJ2-3	CASSLALAGNTDTQYF	TGCGCCAGCAGCTTGGCATTAGCGGGGAACACAGATACGCAGTATTTT
few	TRBV12-3/TRBV12-4	-	TRBJ1-4	CASSHHRDEKLFF	TGTGCCAGCAGCCACCACAGGGATGAAAAACTGTTTTTT
-	TRBV29-1	-	TRBJ2-2	CSAYYAGELFF	TGCAGCGCCTACTACGCCGGGGAGCTGTTTTTT
few	TRBV12-3/TRBV12-4	-	TRBJ1-1	CASSTGQTEAFF	TGTGCCAGCTCGACAGGACAGACTGAAGCTTTCTTT
few	TRBV5-1	TRBD2	TRBJ2-1	CASSSGGSPEQFF	TGCGCCAGCAGTTCGGGAGGTAGTCCTGAGCAGTTCTTC
few	TRBV30	-	TRBJ1-5	CAWSVIRSGQPQHF	TGTGCCTGGAGTGTTATTAGGAGCGGTCAGCCCCAGCATTTT
few	TRBV4-3	-	TRBJ1-1	CASSQDRDIEAFF	TGCGCCAGCAGCCAAGATCGGGACATCGAAGCTTTCTTT
few	TRBV6-1	-	TRBJ1-1	CASTVTGNTEAFF	TGTGCCAGCACCGTCACAGGGAACACTGAAGCTTTCTTT
-	TRBV9	-	TRBJ2-1	CASSVLGRLGGEQFF	TGTGCCAGCAGCGTACTAGGACGATTGGGGGGTGAGCAGTTCTTC
-	TRBV20-1	TRBD1	TRBJ2-7	CSARGSGGNEQYF	TGCAGTGCTAGAGGTTCAGGGGGCAACGAGCAGTACTTC
-	TRBV5-5	-	TRBJ2-1	CASSLTPPDPDEQFF	TGTGCCAGCAGCTTGACCCCCCCTGACCCCGATGAGCAGTTCTTC
many	TRBV7-6	-	TRBJ1-1	CASSFSRNTEAFF	TGTGCCAGCAGCTTTTCACGTAACACTGAAGCTTTCTTT
-	TRBV7-9	-	TRBJ2-7	CASSQDTYEQYF	TGTGCCAGCAGCCAAGATACCTACGAGCAGTACTTC
-	TRBV24-1	-	TRBJ2-5	CATSDSGGETQYF	TGTGCCACCAGTGATTCTGGGGGAGAGACCCAGTACTTC